This TCR beta chain was identified in a study of identical twins. Overall study results and limits: In cord blood, abundant beta clonotypes had fewer insertions; memory showed no trend.

TCRdb processed the 5' RACE reads anew with MiXCR; each CDR3 protein has one entry. The sample records a few hundred thousand distinct CDR3 sequences, around a tenth being singletons. This clonotype was counted a few times. As yet, its antigen is unknown. These same data were also listed under a study on yellow fever vaccine responses in identical twins.

The sequenced material came from PBMCs. The sequence derives from a woman aged 18-29 years in good health.

The DNA of the CDR3 is TGTGCCAGCAGAGGACAGGGCGCGGTGAATGAGCAGTTCTTC. Translating it yields CASRGQGAVNEQFF. The chain combines TRBV2 with TRBJ2-1; TRBD1 aligns across 8 bases. The J segment lost 7 bases and the V segment lost 6 bases, leaving 8 bases of the junction unmatched. The CDR3 spans 14 residues. Germline V CDR1 and CDR2: SNHLY, FYNNEI. Full variable domain (missing parts from reference TRBV2 and TRBJ2-1): EPEVTQTPSHQVTQMGQEVILRCVPISNHLYFYWYRQILGQKVEFLVSFYNNEISEKSEIFDDQFSVERPDGSNFTLKIRSTKLEDSAMYFCASRGQGAVNEQFFGPGTRLTVL.